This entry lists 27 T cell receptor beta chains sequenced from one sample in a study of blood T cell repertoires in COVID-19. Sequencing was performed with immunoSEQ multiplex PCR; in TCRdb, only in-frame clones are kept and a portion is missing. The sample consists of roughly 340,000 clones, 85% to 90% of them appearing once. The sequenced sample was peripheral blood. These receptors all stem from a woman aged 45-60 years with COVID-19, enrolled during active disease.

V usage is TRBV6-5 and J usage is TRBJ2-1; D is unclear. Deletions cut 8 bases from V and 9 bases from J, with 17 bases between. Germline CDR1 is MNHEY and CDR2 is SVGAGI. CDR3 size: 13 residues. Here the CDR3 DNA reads TGTGCCAGCGGGCGTGGCCGCCCCATTGAGCAGTTCTTC. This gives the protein CASGRGRPIEQFF.

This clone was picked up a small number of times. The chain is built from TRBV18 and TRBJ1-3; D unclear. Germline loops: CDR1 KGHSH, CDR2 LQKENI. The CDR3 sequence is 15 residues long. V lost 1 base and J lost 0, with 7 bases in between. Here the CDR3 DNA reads TGTGCCAGCTCACCACTCGGGGACTCTGGAAACACCATATATTTT. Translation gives CASSPLGDSGNTIYF. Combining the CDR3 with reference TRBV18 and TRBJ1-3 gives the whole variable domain NAGVMQNPRHLVRRRGQEARLRCSPMKGHSHVYWYRQLPEEGLKFMVYLQKENIIDESGMPKERFSAEFPKEGPSILRIQQVVRGDSAAYFCASSPLGDSGNTIYFGEGSWLTVV.

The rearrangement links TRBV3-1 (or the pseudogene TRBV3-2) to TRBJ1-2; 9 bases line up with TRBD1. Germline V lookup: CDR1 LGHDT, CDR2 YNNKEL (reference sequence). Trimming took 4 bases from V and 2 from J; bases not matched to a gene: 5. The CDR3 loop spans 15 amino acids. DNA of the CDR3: TGTGCCAGCAGCCTCCTCGGGACAGGGAACTATGGCTACACCTTC. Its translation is CASSLLGTGNYGYTF.

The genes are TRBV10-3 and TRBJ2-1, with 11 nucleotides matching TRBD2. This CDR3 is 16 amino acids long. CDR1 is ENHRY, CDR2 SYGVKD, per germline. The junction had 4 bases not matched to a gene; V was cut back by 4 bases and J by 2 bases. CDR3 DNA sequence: TGTGCCATCAGTGGATCGACTAGCGGGGCCTACAATGAGCAGTTCTTC. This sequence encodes CAISGSTSGAYNEQFF.

This chain's CDR3 is CASRREGTHEQYF. The CDR3 bases are TGTGCCAGTAGGCGGGAGGGTACCCACGAGCAGTACTTC. This chain uses TRBV19 with TRBJ2-7, with 9 bases that match TRBD2. This CDR3 has 13 amino acids. The V segment lost 6 bases and the J segment 5 bases; nucleotides outside the gene matches: 5. From germline, CDR1 is LNHDA and CDR2 SQIVND (reference sequence).

The CDR3 coding sequence is TGTGCCAGCAGTGTAGGAGGGGGCACGAGTGAAAAACTGTTTTTT. It encodes CASSVGGGTSEKLFF. V and J are TRBV2 and TRBJ1-4, with TRBD1 matching 7 bases. The length of the CDR3 is 15 residues. Germline V lookup: CDR1 SNHLY, CDR2 FYNNEI. V trimming: 4 bases; J trimming: 7 bases; junction bases outside the gene matches: 9.

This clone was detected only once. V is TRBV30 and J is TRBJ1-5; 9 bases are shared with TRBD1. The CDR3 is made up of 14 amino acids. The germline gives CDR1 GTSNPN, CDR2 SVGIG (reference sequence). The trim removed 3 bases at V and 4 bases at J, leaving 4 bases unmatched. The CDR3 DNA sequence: TGTGCCTGGAGCGAGGGACAGGGAAATCAGCCCCAGCATTTT. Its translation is CAWSEGQGNQPQHF.

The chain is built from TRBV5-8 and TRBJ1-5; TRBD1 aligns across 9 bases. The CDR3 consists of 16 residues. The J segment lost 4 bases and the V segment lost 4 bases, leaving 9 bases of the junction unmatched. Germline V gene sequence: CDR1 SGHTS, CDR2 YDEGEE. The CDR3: CASSIPGQGPNQPQHF. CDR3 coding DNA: TGTGCCAGCAGCATTCCGGGACAGGGCCCGAATCAGCCCCAGCATTTT.

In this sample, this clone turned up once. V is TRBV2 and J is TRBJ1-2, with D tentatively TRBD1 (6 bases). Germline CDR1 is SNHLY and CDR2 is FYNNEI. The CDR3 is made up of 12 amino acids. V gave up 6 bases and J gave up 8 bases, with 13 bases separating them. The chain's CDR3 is CASRIQGDGYTF. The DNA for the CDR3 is TGTGCCAGCAGGATACAGGGAGACGGCTACACCTTC.

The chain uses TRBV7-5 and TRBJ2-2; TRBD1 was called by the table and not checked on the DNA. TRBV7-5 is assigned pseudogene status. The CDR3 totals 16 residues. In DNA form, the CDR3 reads TGTGTCAGAAGCTTAAATAGGGACAGGGACACCGGGGAGCTGTTTTTT. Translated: CVRSLNRDRDTGELFF.

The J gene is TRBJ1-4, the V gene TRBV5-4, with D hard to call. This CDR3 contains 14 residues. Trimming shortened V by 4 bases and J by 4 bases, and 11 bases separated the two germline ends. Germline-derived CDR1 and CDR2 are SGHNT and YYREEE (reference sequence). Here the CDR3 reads CASSRGRDNEKLFF. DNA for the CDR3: TGTGCCAGCAGCCGCGGCAGAGATAATGAAAAACTGTTTTTT.

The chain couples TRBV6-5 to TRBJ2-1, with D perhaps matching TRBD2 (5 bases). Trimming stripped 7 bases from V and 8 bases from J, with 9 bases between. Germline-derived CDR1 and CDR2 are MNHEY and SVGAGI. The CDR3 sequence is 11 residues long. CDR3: CASKARDEQFF. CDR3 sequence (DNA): TGTGCCAGCAAAGCGAGGGATGAGCAGTTCTTC.

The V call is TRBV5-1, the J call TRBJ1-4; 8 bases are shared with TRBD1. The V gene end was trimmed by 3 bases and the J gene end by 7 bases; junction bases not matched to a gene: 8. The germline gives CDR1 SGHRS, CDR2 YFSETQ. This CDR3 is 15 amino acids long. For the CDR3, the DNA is TGCGCCAGCAGCTCTGGGCAGGGGGCGGGTGAAAAACTGTTTTTT. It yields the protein CASSSGQGAGEKLFF.

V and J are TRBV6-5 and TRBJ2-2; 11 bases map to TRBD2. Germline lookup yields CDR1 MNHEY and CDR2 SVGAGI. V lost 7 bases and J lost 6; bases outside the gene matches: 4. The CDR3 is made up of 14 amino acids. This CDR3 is CASILAGVSGELFF. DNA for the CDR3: TGTGCCAGCATACTAGCGGGAGTTTCCGGGGAGCTGTTTTTT.

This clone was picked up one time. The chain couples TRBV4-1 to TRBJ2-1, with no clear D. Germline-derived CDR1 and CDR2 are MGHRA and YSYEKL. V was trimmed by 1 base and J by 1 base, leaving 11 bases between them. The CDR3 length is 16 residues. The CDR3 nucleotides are TGCGCCAGCAGCCAAGTAGCAGCTAATTCCTACAATGAGCAGTTCTTC. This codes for CASSQVAANSYNEQFF.

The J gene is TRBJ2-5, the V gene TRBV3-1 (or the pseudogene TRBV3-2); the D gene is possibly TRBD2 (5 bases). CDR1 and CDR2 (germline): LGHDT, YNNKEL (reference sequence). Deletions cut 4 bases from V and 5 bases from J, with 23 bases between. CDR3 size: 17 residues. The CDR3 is CASSPFLASGISETQYF. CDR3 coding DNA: TGTGCCAGCAGCCCATTTTTGGCCAGCGGAATCAGTGAGACCCAGTACTTC.

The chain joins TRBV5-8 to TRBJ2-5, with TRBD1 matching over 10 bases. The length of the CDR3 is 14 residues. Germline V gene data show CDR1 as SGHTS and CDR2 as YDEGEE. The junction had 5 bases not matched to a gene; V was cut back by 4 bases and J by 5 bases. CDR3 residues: CASSLGQGKETQYF. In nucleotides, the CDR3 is TGTGCCAGCAGCCTGGGACAGGGGAAGGAGACCCAGTACTTC.

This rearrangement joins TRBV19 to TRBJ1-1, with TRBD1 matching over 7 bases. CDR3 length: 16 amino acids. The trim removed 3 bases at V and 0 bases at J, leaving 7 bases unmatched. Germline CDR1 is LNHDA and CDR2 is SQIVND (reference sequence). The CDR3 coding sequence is TGTGCCAGTAGTATTTTCCGGGACAGAGTGAACACTGAAGCTTTCTTT. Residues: CASSIFRDRVNTEAFF.

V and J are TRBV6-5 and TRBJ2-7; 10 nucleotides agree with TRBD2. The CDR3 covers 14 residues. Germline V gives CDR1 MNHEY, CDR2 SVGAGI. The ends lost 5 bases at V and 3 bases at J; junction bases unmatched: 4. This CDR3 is CASSTSGTYYEQYF. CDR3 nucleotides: TGTGCCAGCAGTACTAGCGGGACCTACTACGAGCAGTACTTC.

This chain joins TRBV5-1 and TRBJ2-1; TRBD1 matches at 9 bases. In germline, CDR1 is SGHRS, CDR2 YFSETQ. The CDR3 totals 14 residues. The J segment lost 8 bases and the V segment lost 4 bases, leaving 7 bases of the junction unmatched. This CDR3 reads CASSPGTGRDEQFF. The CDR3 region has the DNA TGCGCCAGCAGCCCAGGGACAGGGCGGGATGAGCAGTTCTTC.

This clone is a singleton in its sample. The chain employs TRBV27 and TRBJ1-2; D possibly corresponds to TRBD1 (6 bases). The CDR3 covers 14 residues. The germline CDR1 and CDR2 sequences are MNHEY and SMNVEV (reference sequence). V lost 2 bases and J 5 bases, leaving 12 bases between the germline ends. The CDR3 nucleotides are TGTGCCAGCAGTTTACTGGGGCAGGGGTATGGCTACACCTTC. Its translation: CASSLLGQGYGYTF.

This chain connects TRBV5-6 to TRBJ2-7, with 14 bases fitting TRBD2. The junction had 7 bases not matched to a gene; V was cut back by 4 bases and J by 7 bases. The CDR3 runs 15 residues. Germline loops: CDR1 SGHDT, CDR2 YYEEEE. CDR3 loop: CASSLGLAGVLEQYF. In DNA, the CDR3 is TGTGCCAGCAGCCTGGGACTAGCGGGAGTGTTAGAGCAGTACTTC.

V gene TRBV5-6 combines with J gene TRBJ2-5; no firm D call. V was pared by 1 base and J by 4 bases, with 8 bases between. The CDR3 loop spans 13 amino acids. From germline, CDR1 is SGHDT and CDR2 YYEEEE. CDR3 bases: TGTGCCAGCAGCTTGTATTCGGGAGAGACCCAGTACTTC. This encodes CASSLYSGETQYF.

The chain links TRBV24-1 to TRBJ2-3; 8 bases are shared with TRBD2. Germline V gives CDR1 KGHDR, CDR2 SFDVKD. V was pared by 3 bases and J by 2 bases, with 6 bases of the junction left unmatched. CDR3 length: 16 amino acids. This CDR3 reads CATSDTPGGYTDTQYF. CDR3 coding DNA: TGTGCCACCAGTGATACCCCGGGGGGGTACACAGATACGCAGTATTTT.

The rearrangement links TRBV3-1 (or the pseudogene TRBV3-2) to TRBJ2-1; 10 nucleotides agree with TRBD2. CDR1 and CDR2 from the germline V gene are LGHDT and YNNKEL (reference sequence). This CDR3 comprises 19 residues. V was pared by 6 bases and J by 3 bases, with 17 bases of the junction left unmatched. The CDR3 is CASRSGTGQREGLYNEQFF. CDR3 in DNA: TGTGCCAGCAGATCCGGGACGGGGCAGCGGGAGGGCCTCTACAATGAGCAGTTCTTC.

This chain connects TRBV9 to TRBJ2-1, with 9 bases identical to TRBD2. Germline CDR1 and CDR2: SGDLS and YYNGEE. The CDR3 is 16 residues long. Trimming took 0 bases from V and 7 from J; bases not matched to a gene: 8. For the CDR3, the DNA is TGTGCCAGCAGCGTAGAAAATAGCGGGAGACGGAATGAGCAGTTCTTC. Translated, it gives CASSVENSGRRNEQFF.

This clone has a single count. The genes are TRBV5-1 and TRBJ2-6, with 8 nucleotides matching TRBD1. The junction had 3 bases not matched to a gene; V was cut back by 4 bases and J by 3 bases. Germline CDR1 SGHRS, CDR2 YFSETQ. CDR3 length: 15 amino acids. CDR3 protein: CASSRTGSGANVLTF. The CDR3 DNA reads TGCGCCAGCAGCAGGACAGGGAGTGGGGCCAACGTCCTGACTTTC.